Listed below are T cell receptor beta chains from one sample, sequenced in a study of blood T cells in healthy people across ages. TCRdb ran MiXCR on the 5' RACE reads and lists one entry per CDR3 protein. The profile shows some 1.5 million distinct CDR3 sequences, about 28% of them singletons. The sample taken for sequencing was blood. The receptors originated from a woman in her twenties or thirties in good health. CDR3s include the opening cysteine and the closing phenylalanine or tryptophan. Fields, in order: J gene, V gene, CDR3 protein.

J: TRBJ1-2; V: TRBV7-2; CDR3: CASSPTGGVVGYTF
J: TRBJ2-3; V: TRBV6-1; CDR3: CARGDLWRGGDTDTQYF
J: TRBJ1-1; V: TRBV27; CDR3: CASSFGTGRGNTEAFF
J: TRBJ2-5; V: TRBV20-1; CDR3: CSAQGLHDQETQYF
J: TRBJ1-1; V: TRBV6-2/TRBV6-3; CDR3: CASSMTGVPFF
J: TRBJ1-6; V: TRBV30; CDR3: CAWSGTGPISNSPPHF
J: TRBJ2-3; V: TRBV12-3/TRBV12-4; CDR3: CASSSTRSSGYTQYF
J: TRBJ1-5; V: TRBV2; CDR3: CASSESRGGCQPRHF
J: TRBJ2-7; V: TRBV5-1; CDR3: CASSLEGTATYEQYF
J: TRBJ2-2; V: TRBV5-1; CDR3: CASRPSQGRGTGELFF
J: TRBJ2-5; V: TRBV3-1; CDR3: CASSQGARVETQYF
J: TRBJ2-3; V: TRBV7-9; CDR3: CASSPQQGGDTQYF
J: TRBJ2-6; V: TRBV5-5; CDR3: CASNPRGVGDSGANVLTF
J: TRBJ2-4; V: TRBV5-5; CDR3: CASSQRGWWAKNIQYF
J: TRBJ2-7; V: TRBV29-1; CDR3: CSVVTGVYEQYF
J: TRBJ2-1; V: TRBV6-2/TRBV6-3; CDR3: CASRNAGTTNEQFF
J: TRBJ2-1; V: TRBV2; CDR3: CASSVPGLAGGYNEQFF
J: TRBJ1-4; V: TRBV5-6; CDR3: CASSLQGSAEEKLFF
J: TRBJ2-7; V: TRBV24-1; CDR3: CARKWGEQYF
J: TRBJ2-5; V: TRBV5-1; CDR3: CAGSPTGSVETQYF
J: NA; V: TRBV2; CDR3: CASSPGWRRHEQYF
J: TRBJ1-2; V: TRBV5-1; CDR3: CASSLGPTVDGYTF
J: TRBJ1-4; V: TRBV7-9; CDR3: CASSYGGTGNEKLFF
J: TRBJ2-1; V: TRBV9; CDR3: CASSVATIPGPTPNEQFF
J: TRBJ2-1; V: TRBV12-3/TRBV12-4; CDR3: CATTSSGLSQQFF
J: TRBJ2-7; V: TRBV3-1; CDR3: CASSGQIEDEQYF
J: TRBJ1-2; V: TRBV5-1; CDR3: CASSGSGTGVQYGYTF
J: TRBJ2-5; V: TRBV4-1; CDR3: CASSPRGLETQYF
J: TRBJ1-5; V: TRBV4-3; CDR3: CASSQEGGHRNQPQHF
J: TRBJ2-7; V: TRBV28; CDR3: CASSLDAGCEQYF
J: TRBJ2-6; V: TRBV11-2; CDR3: CASSLTTGYGANVLTF
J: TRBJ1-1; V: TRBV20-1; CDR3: CSAIRQGDTEAFF
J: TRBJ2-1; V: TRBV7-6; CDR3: CASSSGPSNEQFF
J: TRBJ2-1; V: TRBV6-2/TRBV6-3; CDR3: CASSMSLGGEQFF
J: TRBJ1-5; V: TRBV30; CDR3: CAWSQDSLGNQPQHF
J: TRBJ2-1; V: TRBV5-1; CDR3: CASSPDRDHEQFF
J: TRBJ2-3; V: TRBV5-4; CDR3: CASSFRRGGRTDTQYF
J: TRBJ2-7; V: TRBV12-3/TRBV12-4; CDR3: CASRPPWTTRGYEQYF
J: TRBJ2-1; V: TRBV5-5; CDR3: CASSILTGQQFF
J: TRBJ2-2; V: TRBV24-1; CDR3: CATSDLPGGELFF
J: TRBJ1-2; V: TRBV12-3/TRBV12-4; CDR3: CASSPVANYGYTF
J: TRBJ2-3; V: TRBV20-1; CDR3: CSARDTLAGGNTQYF
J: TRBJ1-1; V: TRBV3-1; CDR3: CASSQDLEGEAFF
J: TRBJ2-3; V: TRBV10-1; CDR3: CASTNSLAPRDTQYF
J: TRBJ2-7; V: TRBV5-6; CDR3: CASSRPGEGSYEQYF